This is a list of T cell receptor beta chains from one sample in a study of T cell clonotyping in hematopoietic cell transplantation. Using immunoSEQ multiplex PCR, the repertoire was profiled, and TCRdb retains in-frame clones only, with some absent. The sample holds nearly 11,000 clones, 46% seen once. Sequences were derived from PBMCs, sampled 30 days after allogeneic stem cell transplant. All receptors derive from a male patient in his 50s who had an allogeneic stem cell transplant from an unrelated donor, so the T cells may come from the graft donor. Some clones in this sample may be carry-over from other donors' samples. Both conserved end residues are part of each CDR3. Each record gives: V gene, CDR3 length, CDR3 protein.

V gene: TRBV6-5; CDR3 length: 14; CDR3 protein: CASSPLGAGSIQYF
V gene: TRBV6-6; CDR3 length: 14; CDR3 protein: CASNNRNSGNTIYF
V gene: TRBV9; CDR3 length: 18; CDR3 protein: CASSSNERGAPLSDTQYF
V gene: TRBV5-4; CDR3 length: 13; CDR3 protein: CASSSREPGEQYF
V gene: TRBV11-3; CDR3 length: 15; CDR3 protein: CASSRPGQLNSEQYF
V gene: TRBV30; CDR3 length: 16; CDR3 protein: CAWSVRVNRPVPEAFF
V gene: TRBV5-6; CDR3 length: 16; CDR3 protein: CASSLLRTEANTEAFF
V gene: TRBV30; CDR3 length: 14; CDR3 protein: CAWSDRRFGETQYF
V gene: TRBV28; CDR3 length: 13; CDR3 protein: CASSPGRQYGYTF
V gene: TRBV29-1; CDR3 length: 12; CDR3 protein: CSAGQGETEAFF
V gene: TRBV25-1; CDR3 length: 15; CDR3 protein: CASSDSRALSYEQYF
V gene: TRBV14; CDR3 length: 15; CDR3 protein: CASSQYQGSASPLHF
V gene: TRBV30; CDR3 length: 13; CDR3 protein: CAWTGFSTGELFF
V gene: TRBV14; CDR3 length: 15; CDR3 protein: CASSQGKRFSYEQYF
V gene: TRBV6-5; CDR3 length: 13; CDR3 protein: CASSYPGLAGYTF
V gene: TRBV20-1; CDR3 length: 10; CDR3 protein: CIGQGYGYTF
V gene: TRBV4-3; CDR3 length: 17; CDR3 protein: CASSPRAGGRVGNTIYF
V gene: TRBV5-4; CDR3 length: 15; CDR3 protein: CASSLRGLGSYEQYF
V gene: TRBV27; CDR3 length: 11; CDR3 protein: CASSIAEREFF
V gene: TRBV29-1; CDR3 length: 13; CDR3 protein: CSVEGRGAGELFF
V gene: TRBV15; CDR3 length: 15; CDR3 protein: CATSRASGEYSPLHF
V gene: TRBV6-5; CDR3 length: 14; CDR3 protein: CASSPGSRYYGYTF
V gene: TRBV28; CDR3 length: 13; CDR3 protein: CASSLINAGELFF
V gene: TRBV4-1; CDR3 length: 14; CDR3 protein: CASSPRWGGGELFF
V gene: TRBV5-6; CDR3 length: 16; CDR3 protein: CASSLGPHNGNSPLHF
V gene: TRBV6-1; CDR3 length: 15; CDR3 protein: CASSVRQGGNQPQHF
V gene: TRBV6-6; CDR3 length: 16; CDR3 protein: CASSQWTGGSYNEQFF
V gene: TRBV6-6; CDR3 length: 14; CDR3 protein: CASSYGGTNYGYTF
V gene: TRBV5-6; CDR3 length: 13; CDR3 protein: CASSLGSVGTQYF
V gene: TRBV19; CDR3 length: 13; CDR3 protein: CASSLGVDTEAFF
V gene: TRBV6-1; CDR3 length: 18; CDR3 protein: CASSGTSGRRALSYEQYF
V gene: TRBV30; CDR3 length: 13; CDR3 protein: CAWSHDTDQPQHF
V gene: TRBV6-5; CDR3 length: 14; CDR3 protein: CASSSLGLNNEQFF
V gene: TRBV6-6; CDR3 length: 13; CDR3 protein: CASRPYMNTEAFF